The 2 T cell receptor beta chains below were found in one sample sequenced in a study of cytomegalovirus exposure and HLA in healthy donors. The PCR employed 60 Vbeta primers together with 13 Jbeta primers. Profiled with immunoSEQ multiplex PCR; TCRdb holds only in-frame clones, not every one. This repertoire shows some 180,000 clones, around four fifths found once; its top ten account for around 3.4%. Material: PBMCs. Source of these receptors: a woman aged 55 to 70 in good health and CMV-seropositive.

The chain has TRBV5-1 and TRBJ2-7; 8 bases agree with TRBD2. Germline V gene data show CDR1 as SGHRS and CDR2 as YFSETQ. V trimming: 2 bases; J trimming: 2 bases; junction bases outside the gene matches: 9. The CDR3 is 16 amino acids. The CDR3 spells CASSFDGGGTPYEQYF. In DNA, the CDR3 is TGCGCCAGCAGCTTTGATGGCGGGGGGACCCCCTACGAGCAGTACTTC.

The chain carries TRBV5-6 and TRBJ1-2; the match to TRBD1 covers 7 bases. CDR3 length: 13 amino acids. Germline CDR1 SGHDT, CDR2 YYEEEE. V was clipped by 4 bases and J by 7 bases; unmatched bases: 7. The CDR3 loop is CASSTWDRGGYTF. DNA for the CDR3: TGTGCCAGCAGCACCTGGGACAGAGGTGGCTACACCTTC.